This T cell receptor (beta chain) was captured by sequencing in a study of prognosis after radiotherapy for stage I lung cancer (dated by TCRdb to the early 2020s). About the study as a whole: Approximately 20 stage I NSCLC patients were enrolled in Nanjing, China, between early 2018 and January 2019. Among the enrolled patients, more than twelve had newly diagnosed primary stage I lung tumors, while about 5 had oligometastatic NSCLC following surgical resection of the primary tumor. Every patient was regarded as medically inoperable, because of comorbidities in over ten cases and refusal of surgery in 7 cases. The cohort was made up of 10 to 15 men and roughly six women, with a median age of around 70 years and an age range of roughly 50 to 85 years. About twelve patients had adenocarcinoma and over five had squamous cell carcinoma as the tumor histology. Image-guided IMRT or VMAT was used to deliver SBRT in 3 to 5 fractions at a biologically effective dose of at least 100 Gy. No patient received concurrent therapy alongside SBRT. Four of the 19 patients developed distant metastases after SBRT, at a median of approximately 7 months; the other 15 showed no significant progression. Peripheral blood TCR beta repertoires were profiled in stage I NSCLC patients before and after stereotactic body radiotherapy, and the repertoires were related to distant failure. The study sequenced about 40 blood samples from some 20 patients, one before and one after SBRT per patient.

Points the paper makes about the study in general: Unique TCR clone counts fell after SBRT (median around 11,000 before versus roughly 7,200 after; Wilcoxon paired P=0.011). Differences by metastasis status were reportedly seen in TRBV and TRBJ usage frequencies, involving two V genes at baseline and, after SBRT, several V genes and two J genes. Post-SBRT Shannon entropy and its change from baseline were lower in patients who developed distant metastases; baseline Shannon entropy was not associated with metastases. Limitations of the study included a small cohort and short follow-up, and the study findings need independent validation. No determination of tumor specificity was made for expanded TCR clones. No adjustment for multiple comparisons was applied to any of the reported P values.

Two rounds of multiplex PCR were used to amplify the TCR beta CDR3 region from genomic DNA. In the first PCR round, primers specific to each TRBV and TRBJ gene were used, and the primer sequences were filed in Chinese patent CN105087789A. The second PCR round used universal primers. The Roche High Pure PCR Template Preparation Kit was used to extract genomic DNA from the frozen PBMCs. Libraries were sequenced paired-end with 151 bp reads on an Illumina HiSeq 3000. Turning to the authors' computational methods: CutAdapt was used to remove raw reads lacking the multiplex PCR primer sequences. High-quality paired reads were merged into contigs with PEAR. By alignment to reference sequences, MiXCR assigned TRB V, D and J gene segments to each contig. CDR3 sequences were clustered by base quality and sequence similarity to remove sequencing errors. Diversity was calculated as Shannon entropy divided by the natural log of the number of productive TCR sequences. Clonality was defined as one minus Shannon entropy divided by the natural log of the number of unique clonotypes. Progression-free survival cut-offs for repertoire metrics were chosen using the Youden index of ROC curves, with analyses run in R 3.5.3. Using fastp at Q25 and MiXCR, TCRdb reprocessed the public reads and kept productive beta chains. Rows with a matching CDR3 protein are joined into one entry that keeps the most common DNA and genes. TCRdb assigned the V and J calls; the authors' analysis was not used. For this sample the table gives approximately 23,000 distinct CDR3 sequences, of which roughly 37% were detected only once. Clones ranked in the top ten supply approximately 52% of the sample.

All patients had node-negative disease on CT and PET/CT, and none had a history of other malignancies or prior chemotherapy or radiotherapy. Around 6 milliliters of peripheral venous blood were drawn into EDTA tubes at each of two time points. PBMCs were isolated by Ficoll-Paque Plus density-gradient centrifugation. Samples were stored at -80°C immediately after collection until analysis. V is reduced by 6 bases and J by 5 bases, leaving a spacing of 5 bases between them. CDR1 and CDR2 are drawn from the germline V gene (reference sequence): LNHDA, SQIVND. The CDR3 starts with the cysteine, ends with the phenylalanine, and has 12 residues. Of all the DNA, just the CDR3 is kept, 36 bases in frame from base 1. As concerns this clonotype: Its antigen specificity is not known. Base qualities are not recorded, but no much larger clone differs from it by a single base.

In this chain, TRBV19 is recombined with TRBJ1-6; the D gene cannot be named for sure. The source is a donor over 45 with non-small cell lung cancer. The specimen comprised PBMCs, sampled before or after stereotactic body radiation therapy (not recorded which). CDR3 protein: CASRVNNSPLHF. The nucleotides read TGTGCCAGTAGAGTGAATAATTCACCCCTCCACTTT.